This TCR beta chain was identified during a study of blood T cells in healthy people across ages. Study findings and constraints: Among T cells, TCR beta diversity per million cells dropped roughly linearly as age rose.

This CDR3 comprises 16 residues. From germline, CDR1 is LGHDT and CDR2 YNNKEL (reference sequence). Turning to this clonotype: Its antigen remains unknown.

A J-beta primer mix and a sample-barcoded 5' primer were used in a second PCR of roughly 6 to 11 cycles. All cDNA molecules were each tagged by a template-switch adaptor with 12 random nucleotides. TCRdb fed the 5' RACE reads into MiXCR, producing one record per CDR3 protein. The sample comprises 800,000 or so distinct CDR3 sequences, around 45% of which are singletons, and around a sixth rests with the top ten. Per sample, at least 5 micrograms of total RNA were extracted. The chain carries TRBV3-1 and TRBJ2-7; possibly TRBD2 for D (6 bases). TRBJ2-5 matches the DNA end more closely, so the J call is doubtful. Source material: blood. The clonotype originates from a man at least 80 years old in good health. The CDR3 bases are TGTGCCAGCAGCCAAGATGCGGGAACTGGAGCGGAGACCCAGTACTTC. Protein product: CASSQDAGTGAETQYF.